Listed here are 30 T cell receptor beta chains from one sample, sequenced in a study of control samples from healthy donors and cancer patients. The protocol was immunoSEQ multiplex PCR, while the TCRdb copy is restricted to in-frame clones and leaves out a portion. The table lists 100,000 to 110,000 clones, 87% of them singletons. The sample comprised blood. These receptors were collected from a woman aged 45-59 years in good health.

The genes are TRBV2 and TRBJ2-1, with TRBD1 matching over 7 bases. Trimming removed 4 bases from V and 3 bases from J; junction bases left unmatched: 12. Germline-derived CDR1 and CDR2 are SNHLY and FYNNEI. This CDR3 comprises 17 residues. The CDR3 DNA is TGTGCCAGCAGTGCCGGGACAGACCTATTATTCTACAATGAGCAGTTCTTC. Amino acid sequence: CASSAGTDLLFYNEQFF.

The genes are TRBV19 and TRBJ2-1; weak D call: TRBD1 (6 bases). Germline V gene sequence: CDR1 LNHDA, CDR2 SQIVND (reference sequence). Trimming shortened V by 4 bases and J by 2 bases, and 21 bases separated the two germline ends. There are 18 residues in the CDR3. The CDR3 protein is CASSTHWVDRSTYNEQFF. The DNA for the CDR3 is TGTGCCAGTAGTACCCATTGGGTTGACAGGTCAACCTACAATGAGCAGTTCTTC.

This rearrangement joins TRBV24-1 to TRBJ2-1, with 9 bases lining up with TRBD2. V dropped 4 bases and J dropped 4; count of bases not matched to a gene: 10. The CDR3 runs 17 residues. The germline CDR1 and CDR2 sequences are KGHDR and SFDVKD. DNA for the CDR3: TGTGCCACCAGTGAACCCACCTCTACTAGCGGGTACAATGAGCAGTTCTTC. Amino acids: CATSEPTSTSGYNEQFF.

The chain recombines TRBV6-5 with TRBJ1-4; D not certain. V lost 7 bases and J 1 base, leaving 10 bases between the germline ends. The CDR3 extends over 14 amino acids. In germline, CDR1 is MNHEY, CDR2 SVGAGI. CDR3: CASKVGLTNEKLFF. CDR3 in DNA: TGTGCCAGCAAAGTGGGTCTAACTAATGAAAAACTGTTTTTT.

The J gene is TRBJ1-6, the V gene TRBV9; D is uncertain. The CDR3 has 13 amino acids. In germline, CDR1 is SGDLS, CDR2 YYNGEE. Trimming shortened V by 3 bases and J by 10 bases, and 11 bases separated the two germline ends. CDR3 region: CASSGEMNSPLHF. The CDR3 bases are TGTGCCAGCAGCGGGGAGATGAACTCACCCCTCCACTTT.

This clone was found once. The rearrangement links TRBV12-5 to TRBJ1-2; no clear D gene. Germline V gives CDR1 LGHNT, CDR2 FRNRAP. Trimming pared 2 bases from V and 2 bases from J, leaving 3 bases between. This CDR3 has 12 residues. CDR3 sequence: CASGLLNYGYTF. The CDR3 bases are TGTGCTAGTGGTTTGTTGAACTATGGCTACACCTTC.

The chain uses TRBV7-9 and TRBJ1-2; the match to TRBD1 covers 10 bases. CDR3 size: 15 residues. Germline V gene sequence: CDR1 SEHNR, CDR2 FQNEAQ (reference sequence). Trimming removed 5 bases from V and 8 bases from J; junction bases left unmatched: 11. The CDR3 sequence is CASSPGSGQGEGYTF. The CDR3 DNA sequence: TGTGCCAGCAGCCCGGGGAGTGGACAGGGGGAAGGCTACACCTTC.

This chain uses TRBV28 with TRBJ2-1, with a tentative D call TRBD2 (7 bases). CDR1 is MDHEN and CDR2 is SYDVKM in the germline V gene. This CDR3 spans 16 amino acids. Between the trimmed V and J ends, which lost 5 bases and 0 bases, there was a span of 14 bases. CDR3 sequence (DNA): TGTGCCAGCAGTCGCGGGGGCCTAAGCTCCTACAATGAGCAGTTCTTC. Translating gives CASSRGGLSSYNEQFF.

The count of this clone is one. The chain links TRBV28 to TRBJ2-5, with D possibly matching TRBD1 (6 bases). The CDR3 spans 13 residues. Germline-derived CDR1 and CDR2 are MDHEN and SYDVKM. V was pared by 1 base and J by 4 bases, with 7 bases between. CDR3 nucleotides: TGTGCCAGCAGTTTATTCAGGGGAGAGACCCAGTACTTC. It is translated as CASSLFRGETQYF.

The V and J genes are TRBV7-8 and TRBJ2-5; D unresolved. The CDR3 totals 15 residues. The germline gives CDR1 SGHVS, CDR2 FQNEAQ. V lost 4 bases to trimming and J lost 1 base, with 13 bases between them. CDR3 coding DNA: TGTGCCAGCAGCTCCAGTTTTTGGATCCAAGAGACCCAGTACTTC. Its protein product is CASSSSFWIQETQYF.

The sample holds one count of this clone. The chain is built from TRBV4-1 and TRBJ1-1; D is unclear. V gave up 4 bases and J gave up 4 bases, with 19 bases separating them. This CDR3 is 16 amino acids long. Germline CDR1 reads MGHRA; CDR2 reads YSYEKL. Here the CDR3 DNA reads TGCGCCAGCAGCCCCGGTCGCGGGCCCTCCTTCACTGAAGCTTTCTTT. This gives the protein CASSPGRGPSFTEAFF.

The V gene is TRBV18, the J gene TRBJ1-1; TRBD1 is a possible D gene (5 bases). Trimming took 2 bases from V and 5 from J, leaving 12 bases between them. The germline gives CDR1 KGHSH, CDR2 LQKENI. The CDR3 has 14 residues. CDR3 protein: CASSPNQGSTEAFF. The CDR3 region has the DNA TGTGCCAGCTCACCAAATCAGGGAAGTACTGAAGCTTTCTTT.

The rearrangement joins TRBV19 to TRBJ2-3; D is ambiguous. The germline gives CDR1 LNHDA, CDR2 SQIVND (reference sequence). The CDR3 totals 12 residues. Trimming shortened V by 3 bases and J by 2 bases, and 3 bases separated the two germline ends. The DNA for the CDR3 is TGTGCCAGTAGTATTCACACAGATACGCAGTATTTT. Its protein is CASSIHTDTQYF.

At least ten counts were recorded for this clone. The CDR3 DNA reads as TGTGCCACCAGTGACCGGGGAGGTGAGCAGTTCTTC. It is translated as CATSDRGGEQFF. The chain couples TRBV24-1 to TRBJ2-1; perhaps TRBD2 as D (6 bases). Germline CDR1 and CDR2: KGHDR and SFDVKD. The V end was cut by 4 bases, the J end by 9 bases, with 9 bases between. This CDR3 comprises 12 residues.

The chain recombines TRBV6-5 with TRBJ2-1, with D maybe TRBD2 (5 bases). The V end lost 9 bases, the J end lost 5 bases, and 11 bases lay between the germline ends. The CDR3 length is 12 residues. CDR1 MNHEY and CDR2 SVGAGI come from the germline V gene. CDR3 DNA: TGTGCCAGTTGGAGACTAAACAATGAGCAGTTCTTC. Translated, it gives CASWRLNNEQFF.

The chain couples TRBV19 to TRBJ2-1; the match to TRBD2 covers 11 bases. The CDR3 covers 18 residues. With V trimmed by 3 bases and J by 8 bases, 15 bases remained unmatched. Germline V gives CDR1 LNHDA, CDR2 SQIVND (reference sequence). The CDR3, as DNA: TGTGCCAGTAGTATGAAGGGTACTACTAGCGGGAGAGGTTATGAGCAGTTCTTC. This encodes CASSMKGTTSGRGYEQFF.

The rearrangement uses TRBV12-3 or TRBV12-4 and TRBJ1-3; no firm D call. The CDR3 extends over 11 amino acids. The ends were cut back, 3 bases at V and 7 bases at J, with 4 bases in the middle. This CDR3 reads CASSFRNTIYF. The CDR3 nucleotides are TGTGCCAGCAGTTTCCGGAACACCATATATTTT.

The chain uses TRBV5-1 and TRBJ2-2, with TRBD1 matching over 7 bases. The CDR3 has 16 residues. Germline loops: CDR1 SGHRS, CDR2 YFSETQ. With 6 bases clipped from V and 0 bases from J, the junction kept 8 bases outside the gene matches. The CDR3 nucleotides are TGCGCCAGCACCCGAGCCCAGGGGGCGAACACCGGGGAGCTGTTTTTT. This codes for CASTRAQGANTGELFF. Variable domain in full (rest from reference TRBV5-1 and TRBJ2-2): KAGVTQTPRYLIKTRGQQVTLSCSPISGHRSVSWYQQTPGQGLQFLFEYFSETQRNKGNFPGRFSGRQFSNSRSEMNVSTLELGDSALYLCASTRAQGANTGELFFGEGSRLTVL.

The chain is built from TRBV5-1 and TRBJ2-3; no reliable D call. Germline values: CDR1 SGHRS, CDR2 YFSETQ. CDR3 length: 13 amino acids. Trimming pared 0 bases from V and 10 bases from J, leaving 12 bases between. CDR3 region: CASSLAQSGPQYF. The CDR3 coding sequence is TGCGCCAGCAGCTTGGCGCAGTCTGGGCCGCAGTATTTT.

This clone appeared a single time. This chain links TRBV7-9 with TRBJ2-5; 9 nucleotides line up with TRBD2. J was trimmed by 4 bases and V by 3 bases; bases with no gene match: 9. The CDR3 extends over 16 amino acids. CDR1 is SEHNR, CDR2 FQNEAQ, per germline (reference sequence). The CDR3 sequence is CASSFGIAGDLETQYF. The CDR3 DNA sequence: TGTGCCAGCAGCTTTGGGATAGCGGGAGACCTAGAGACCCAGTACTTC. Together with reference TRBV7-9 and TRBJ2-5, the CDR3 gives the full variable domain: DTGVSQNPRHKITKRGQNVTFRCDPISEHNRLYWYRQTLGQGPEFLTYFQNEAQLEKSRLLSDRFSAERPKGSFSTLEIQRTEQGDSAMYLCASSFGIAGDLETQYFGPGTRLLVL.

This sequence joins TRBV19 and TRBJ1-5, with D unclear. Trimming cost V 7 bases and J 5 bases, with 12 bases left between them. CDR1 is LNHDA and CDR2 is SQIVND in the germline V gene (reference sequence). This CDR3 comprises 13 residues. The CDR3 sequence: CASKAGFDQPQHF. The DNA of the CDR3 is TGTGCCAGTAAAGCGGGTTTCGATCAGCCCCAGCATTTT.

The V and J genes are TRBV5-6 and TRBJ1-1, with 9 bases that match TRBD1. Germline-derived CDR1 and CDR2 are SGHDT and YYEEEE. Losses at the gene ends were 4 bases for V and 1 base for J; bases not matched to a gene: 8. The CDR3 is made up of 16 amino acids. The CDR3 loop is CASSRVGTGRNTEAFF. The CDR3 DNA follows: TGTGCCAGCAGCCGCGTCGGGACAGGGCGGAACACTGAAGCTTTCTTT.

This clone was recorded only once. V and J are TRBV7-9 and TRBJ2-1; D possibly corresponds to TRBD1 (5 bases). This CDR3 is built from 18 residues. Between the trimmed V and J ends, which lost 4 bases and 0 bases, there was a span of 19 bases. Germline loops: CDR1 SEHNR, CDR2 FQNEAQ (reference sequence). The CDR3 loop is CASSSGSSTFSSYNEQFF. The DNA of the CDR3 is TGTGCCAGCAGCTCAGGGTCGTCTACGTTTAGCTCCTACAATGAGCAGTTCTTC.

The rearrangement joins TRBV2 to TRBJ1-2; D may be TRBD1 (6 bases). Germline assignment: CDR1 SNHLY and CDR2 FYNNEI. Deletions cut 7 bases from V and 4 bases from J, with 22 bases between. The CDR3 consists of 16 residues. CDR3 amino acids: CASKQFLTGNLYGYTF. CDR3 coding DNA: TGTGCCAGCAAACAGTTTCTAACAGGGAACCTCTATGGCTACACCTTC.

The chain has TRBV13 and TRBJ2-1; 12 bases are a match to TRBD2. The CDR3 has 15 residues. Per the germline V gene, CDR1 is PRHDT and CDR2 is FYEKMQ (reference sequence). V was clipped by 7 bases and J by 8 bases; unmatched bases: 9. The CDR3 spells CASNQLAGGFDEQFF. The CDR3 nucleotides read TGTGCCAGCAATCAACTAGCGGGAGGATTCGATGAGCAGTTCTTC.

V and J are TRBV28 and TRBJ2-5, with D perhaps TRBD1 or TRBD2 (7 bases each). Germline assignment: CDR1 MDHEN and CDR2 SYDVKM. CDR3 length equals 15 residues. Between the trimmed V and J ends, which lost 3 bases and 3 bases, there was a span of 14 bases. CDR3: CASSLGGGRKETQYF. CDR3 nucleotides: TGTGCCAGCAGTTTGGGAGGGGGCCGAAAAGAGACCCAGTACTTC.

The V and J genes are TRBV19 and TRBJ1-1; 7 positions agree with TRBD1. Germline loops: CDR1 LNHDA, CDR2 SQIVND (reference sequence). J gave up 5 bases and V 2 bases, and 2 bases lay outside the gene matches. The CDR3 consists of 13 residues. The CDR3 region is CASSISTGTEAFF. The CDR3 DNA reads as TGTGCCAGTAGTATATCGACAGGGACTGAAGCTTTCTTT.

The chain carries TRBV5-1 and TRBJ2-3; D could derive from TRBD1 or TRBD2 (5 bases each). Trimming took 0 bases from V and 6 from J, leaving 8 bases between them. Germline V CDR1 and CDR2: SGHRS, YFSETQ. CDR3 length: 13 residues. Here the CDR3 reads CASSLVREDTQYF. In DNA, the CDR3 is TGCGCCAGCAGCTTGGTCAGGGAGGATACGCAGTATTTT.

The CDR3 DNA sequence: TGTGCCAGCAGCTTAATCGATAGCAATCAGCCCCAGCATTTT. It specifies CASSLIDSNQPQHF. This chain links TRBV7-2 with TRBJ1-5; D gene ambiguous. Trimming removed 2 bases at V and 0 bases at J, with 5 bases between. Germline V gene sequence: CDR1 SGHTA, CDR2 FQGNSA. The CDR3 length is 14 residues.

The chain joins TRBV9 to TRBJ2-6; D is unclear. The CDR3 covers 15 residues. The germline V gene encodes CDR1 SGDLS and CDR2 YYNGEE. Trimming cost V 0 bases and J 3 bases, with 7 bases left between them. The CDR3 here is CASSVATSGANVLTF. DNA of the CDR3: TGTGCCAGCAGCGTAGCTACGAGTGGGGCCAACGTCCTGACTTTC. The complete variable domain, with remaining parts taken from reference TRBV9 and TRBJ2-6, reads DSGVTQTPKHLITATGQRVTLRCSPRSGDLSVYWYQQSLDQGLQFLIQYYNGEERAKGNILERFSAQQFPDLHSELNLSSLELGDSALYFCASSVATSGANVLTFGAGSRLTVL.